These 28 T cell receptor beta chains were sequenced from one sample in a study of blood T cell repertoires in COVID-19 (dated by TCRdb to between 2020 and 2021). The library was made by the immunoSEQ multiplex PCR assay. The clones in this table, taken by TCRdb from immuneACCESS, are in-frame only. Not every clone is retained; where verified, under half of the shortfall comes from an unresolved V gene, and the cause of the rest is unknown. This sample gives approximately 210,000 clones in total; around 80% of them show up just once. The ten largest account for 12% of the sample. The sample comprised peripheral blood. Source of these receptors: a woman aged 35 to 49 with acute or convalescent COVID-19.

The CDR3 sequence is CASSQPTGPYGYTF. CDR3 in DNA: TGCGCCAGCAGCCAACCGACAGGGCCCTATGGCTACACCTTC. The chain carries TRBV4-1 and TRBJ1-2, with TRBD1 matching over 7 bases. Trimming at V came to 2 bases and at J to 4 bases, leaving 4 bases not matched to a gene. The CDR3 is 14 amino acids. Germline CDR1 MGHRA, CDR2 YSYEKL.

DNA for the CDR3: TGTGCCAGCAGTTACTCGGACAGGGGGTTTCGGAACACTGAAGCTTTCTTT. It yields the protein CASSYSDRGFRNTEAFF. The chain couples TRBV6-2 or TRBV6-3 to TRBJ1-1, with TRBD1 matching over 10 bases. V lost 0 bases and J lost 1; bases outside the gene matches: 5. The V gene's germline CDR1 is MNHEY and CDR2 SVGEGT. This CDR3 is 17 amino acids long.

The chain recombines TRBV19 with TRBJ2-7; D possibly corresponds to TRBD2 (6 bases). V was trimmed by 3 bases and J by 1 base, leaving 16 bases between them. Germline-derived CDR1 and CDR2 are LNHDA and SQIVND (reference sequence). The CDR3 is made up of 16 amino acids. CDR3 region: CASSIRLARASYEQYF. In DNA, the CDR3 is TGTGCCAGTAGTATCAGGCTAGCGAGAGCTTCCTACGAGCAGTACTTC.

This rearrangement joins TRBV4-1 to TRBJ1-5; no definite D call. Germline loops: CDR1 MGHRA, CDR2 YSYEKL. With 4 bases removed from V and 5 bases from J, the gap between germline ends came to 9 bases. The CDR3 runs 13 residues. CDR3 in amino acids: CASSRDQDQPQHF. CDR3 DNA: TGCGCCAGCAGCCGAGATCAGGATCAGCCCCAGCATTTT.

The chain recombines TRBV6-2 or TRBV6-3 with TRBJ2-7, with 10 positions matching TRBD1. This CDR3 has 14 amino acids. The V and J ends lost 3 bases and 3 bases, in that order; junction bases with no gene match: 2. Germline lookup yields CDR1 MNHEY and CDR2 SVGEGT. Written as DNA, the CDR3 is TGTGCCAGCAGTTATGGACAGGGGGGCTACGAGCAGTACTTC. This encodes CASSYGQGGYEQYF.

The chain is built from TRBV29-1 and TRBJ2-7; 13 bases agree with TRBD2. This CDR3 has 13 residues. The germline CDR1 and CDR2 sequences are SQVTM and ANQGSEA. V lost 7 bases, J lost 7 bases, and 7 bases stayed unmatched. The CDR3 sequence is CSGGLAGDSEQYF. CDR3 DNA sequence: TGCAGCGGTGGACTAGCGGGAGACAGTGAGCAGTACTTC.

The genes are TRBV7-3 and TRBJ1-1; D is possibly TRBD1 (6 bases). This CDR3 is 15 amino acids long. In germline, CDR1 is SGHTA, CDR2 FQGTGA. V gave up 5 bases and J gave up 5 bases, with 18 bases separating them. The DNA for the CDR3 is TGTGCCAGCAGCCCTTTGGGGGGGCGACGGACTGAAGCTTTCTTT. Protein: CASSPLGGRRTEAFF.

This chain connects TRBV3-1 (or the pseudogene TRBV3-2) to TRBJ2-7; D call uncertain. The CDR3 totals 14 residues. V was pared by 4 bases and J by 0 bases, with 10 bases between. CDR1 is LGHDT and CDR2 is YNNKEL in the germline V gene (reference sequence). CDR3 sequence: CASSLRLYSYEQYF. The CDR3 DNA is TGTGCCAGCAGCCTACGACTGTACTCCTACGAGCAGTACTTC.

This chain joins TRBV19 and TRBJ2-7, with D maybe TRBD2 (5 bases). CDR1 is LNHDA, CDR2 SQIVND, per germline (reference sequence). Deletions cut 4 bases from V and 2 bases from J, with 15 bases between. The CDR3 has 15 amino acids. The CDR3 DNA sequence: TGTGCCAGTAGTACCCCCCGGACTGATACCTACGAGCAGTACTTC. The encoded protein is CASSTPRTDTYEQYF.

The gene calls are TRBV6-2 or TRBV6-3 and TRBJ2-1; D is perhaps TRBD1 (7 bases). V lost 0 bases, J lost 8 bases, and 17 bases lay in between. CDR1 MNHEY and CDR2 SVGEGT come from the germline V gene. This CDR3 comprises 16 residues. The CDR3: CASSYSQEGRGDEQFF. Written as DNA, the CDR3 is TGTGCCAGCAGTTACTCACAGGAGGGCAGGGGGGATGAGCAGTTCTTC.

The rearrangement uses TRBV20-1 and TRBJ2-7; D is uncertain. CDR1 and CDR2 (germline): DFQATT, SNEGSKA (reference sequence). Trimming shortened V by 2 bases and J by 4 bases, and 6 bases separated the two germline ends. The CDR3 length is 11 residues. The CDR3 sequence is CSARNEYEQYF. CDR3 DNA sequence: TGCAGTGCTAGAAATGAGTACGAGCAGTACTTC.

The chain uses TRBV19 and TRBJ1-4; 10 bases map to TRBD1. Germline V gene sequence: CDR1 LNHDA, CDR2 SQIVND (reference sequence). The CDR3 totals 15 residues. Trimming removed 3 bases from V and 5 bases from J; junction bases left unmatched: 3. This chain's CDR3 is CASSIPGQGNEKLFF. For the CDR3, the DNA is TGTGCCAGTAGTATCCCGGGACAGGGGAATGAAAAACTGTTTTTT. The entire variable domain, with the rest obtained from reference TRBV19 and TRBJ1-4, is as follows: DGGITQSPKYLFRKEGQNVTLSCEQNLNHDAMYWYRQDPGQGLRLIYYSQIVNDFQKGDIAEGYSVSREKKESFPLTVTSAQKNPTAFYLCASSIPGQGNEKLFFGSGTQLSVL.

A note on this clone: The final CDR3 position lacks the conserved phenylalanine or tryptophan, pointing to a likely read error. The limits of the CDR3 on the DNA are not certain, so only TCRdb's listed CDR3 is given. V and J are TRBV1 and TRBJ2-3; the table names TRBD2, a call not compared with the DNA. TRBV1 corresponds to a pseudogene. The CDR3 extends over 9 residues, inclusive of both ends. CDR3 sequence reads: CTSSQASRC.

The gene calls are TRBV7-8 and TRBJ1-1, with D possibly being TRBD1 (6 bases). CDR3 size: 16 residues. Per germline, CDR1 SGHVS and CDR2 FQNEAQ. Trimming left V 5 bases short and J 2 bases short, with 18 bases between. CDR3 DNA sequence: TGTGCCAGCAGCCCACTCAGGGGAATGGGTAACACTGAAGCTTTCTTT. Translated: CASSPLRGMGNTEAFF.

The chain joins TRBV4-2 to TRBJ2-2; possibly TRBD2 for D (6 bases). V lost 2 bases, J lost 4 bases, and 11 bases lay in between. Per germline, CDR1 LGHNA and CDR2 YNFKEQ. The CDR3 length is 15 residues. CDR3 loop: CASSQLSGGTGELFF. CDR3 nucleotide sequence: TGTGCCAGCAGCCAACTTAGCGGTGGCACCGGGGAGCTGTTTTTT.

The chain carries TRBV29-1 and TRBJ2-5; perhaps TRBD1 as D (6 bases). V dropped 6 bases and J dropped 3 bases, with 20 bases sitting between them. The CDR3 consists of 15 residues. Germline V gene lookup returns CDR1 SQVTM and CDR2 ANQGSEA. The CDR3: CSVADPSTGEETQYF. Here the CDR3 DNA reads TGCAGCGTCGCCGACCCATCGACAGGAGAAGAGACCCAGTACTTC.

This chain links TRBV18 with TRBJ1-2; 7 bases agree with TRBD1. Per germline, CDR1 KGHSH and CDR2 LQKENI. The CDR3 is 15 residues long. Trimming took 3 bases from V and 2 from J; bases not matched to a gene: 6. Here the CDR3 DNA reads TGTGCCAGCTCACCGCGACAGGGAGGCAACTATGGCTACACCTTC. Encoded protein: CASSPRQGGNYGYTF.

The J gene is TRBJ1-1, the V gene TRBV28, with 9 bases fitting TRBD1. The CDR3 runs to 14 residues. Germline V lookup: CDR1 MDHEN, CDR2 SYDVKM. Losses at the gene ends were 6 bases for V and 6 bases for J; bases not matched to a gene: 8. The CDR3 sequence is CASSRDRAWAEAFF. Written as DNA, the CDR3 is TGTGCCAGCAGCAGGGACAGGGCATGGGCTGAAGCTTTCTTT. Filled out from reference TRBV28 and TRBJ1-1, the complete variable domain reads DVKVTQSSRYLVKRTGEKVFLECVQDMDHENMFWYRQDPGLGLRLIYFSYDVKMKEKGDIPEGYSVSREKKERFSLILESASTNQTSMYLCASSRDRAWAEAFFGQGTRLTVV.

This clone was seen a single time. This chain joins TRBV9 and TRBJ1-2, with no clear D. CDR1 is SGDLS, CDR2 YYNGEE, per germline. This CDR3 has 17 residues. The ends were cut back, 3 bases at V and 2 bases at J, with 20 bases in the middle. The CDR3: CASSDRPLSGFNYGYTF. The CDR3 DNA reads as TGTGCCAGCAGCGATCGACCCCTATCGGGGTTCAACTATGGCTACACCTTC. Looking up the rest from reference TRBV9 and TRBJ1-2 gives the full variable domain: DSGVTQTPKHLITATGQRVTLRCSPRSGDLSVYWYQQSLDQGLQFLIQYYNGEERAKGNILERFSAQQFPDLHSELNLSSLELGDSALYFCASSDRPLSGFNYGYTFGSGTRLTVV.

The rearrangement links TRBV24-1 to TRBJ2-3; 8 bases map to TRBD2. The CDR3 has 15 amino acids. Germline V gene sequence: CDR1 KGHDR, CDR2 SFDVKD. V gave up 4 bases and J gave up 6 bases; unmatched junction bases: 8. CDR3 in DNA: TGTGCCACCAGTGACTCGGGGGGGCCAGGGGATACGCAGTATTTT. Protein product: CATSDSGGPGDTQYF.

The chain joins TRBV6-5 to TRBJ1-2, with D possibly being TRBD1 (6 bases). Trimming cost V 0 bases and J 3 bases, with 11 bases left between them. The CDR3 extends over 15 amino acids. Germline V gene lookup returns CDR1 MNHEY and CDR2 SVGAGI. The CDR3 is CASSYSSDSYYGYTF. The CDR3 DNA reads TGTGCCAGCAGTTACTCCTCGGACAGCTACTATGGCTACACCTTC.

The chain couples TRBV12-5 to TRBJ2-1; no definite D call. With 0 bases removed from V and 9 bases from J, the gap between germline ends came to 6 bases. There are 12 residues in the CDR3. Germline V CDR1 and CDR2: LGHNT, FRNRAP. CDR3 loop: CASGLVPGEQFF. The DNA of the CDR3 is TGTGCTAGTGGTTTGGTACCGGGTGAGCAGTTCTTC.

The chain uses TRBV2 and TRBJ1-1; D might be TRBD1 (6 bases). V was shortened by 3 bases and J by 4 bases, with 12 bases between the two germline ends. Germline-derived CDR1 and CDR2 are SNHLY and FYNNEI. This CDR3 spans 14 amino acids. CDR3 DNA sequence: TGTGCCAGCAGTGATCGGGGAGGGGGCACTGAAGCTTTCTTT. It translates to CASSDRGGGTEAFF.

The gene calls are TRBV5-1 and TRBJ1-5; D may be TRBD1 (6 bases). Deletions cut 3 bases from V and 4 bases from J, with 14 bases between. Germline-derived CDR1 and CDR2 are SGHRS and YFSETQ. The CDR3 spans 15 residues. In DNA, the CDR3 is TGCGCCAGCAGCTCTCTAGGACAGTTTAATCAGCCCCAGCATTTT. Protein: CASSSLGQFNQPQHF.

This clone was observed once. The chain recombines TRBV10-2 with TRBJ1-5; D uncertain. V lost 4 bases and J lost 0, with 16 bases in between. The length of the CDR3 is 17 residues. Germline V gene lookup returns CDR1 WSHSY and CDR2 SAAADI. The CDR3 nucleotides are TGCGCCAGCAGTGGGTTGCCAGGAGGTAATAGCAATCAGCCCCAGCATTTT. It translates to CASSGLPGGNSNQPQHF.

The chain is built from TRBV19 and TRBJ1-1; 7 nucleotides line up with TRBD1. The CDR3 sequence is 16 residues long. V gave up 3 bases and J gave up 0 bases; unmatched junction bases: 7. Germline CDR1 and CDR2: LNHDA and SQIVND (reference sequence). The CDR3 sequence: CASSIGSGTVNTEAFF. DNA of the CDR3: TGTGCCAGTAGTATCGGTTCCGGGACAGTGAACACTGAAGCTTTCTTT. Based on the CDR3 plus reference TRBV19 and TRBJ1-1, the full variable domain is DGGITQSPKYLFRKEGQNVTLSCEQNLNHDAMYWYRQDPGQGLRLIYYSQIVNDFQKGDIAEGYSVSREKKESFPLTVTSAQKNPTAFYLCASSIGSGTVNTEAFFGQGTRLTVV.

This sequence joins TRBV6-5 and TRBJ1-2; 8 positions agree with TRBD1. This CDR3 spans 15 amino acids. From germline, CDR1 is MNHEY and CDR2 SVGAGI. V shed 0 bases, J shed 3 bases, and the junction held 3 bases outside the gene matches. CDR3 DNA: TGTGCCAGCAGTTACTCATTCAGGGGGCACTATGGCTACACCTTC. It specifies CASSYSFRGHYGYTF.

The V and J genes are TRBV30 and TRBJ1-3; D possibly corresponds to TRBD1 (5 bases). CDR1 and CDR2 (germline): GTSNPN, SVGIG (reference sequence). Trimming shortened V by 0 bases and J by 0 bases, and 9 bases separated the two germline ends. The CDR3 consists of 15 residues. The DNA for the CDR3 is TGTGCCTGGAGTGTAGGGGCCATCTCTGGAAACACCATATATTTT. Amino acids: CAWSVGAISGNTIYF.